This TCR beta chain derives from a study of T cells expressing NK-cell markers. Study at large: Seven of the eight sequenced donors were classified as HCMV-seropositive, and one was classified as seronegative.

As the method of synthesis, 5'RACE template switching with UMIs yielded TCR beta cDNA. TCRdb derives one entry per CDR3 protein from the 5' RACE reads, leaving out DNA. The repertoire shows about half a million distinct CDR3 sequences; the top ten hold more than 1.4%. This CDR3 spans 13 amino acids. Germline loops: CDR1 LGHNA, CDR2 YNFKEQ. The TCR originated in a woman in her 50s in good health. The chain carries TRBV4-2 and TRBJ1-2. The specimen sequenced was blood T cells: a sorted CD56 or NKG2C T cell subset, CD4+ or CD8+ T cells, or bulk PBMC T cells (not recorded which). The CDR3 sequence is CASSPSRGADYTF.